The clone carrying this TCR beta chain was seen at least ten times. Individual cDNA molecules were tagged with unique molecular identifiers. MiXCR, applied by TCRdb to the 5' RACE reads, yields one record per CDR3 protein. The sample has about 84,000 distinct CDR3 sequences, 12% seen once. The CDR3 sequence is 13 residues long. V was trimmed by 3 bases and J by 5 bases, leaving 10 bases between them. The data originate from a study of early T cells in non-severe SARS-CoV-2 infection. Looking at the study overall: The input, bulk RNA from unsorted whole blood, was sequenced, and chains were unpaired.

This sequence joins TRBV12-3 or TRBV12-4 and TRBJ2-5, with TRBD2 as a possible D gene (5 bases). The sample consisted of whole blood. This sequence originates from an adult who was a healthcare worker with PCR-confirmed SARS-CoV-2 infection or an uninfected control (not recorded which). Here the CDR3 DNA reads TGTGCCAGCAGTTTGTCCGGGGTGGAGACCCAGTACTTC. This sequence encodes CASSLSGVETQYF.